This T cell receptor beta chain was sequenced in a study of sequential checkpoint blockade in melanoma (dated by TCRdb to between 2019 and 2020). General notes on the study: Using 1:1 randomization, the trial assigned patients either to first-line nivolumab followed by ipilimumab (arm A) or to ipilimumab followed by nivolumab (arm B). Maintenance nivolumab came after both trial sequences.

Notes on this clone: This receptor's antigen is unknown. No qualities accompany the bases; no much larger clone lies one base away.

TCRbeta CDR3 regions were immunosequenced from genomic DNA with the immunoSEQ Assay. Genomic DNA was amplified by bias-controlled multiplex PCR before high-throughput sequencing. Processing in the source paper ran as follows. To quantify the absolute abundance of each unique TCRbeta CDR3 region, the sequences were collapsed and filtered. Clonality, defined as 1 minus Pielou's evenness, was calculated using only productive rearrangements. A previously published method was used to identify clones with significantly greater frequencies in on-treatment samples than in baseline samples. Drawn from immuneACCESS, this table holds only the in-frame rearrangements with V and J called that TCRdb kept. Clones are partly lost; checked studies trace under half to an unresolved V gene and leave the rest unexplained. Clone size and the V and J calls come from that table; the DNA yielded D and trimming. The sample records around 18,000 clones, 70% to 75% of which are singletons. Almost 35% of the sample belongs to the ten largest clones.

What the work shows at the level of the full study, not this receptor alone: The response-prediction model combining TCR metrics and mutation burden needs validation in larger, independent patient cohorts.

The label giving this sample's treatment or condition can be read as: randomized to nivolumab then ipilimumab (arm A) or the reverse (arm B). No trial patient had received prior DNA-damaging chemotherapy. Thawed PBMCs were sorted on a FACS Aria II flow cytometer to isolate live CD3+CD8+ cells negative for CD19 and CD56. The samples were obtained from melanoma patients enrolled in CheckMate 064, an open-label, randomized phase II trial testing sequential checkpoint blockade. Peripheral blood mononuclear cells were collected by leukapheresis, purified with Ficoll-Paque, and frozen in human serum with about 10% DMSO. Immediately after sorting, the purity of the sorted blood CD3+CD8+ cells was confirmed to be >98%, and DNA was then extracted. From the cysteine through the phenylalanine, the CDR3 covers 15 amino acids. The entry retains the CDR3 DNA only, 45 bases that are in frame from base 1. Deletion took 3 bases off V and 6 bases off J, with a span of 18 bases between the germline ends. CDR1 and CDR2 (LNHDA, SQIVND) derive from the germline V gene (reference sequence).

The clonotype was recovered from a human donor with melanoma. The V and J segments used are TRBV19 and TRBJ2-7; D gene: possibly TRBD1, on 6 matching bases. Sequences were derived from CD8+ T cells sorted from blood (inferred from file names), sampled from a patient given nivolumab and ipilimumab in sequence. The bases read TGTGCCAGTAGTATCAACAGGGTGACAAGCCTCGAGCAGTACTTC. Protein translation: CASSINRVTSLEQYF.